The T cell receptor (beta chain) described here comes from a study of liver allograft versus peripheral blood T cells. Study-wide context: Recipients' peripheral blood T cell receptor repertoires were compared with those in transplanted livers.

TCRdb analysed the reads with MiXCR anew, one entry per CDR3 protein. The sample lists approximately 7,300 distinct CDR3 sequences, about a sixth occurring once. Sample share makes this clonotype medium-sized. Antigen specificity is unknown. General observations from the study: Reportedly, liver allograft T cell receptor repertoires differed from peripheral blood ones.

This TCR was sampled from a human patient who had a liver transplant. Part of the T cells may come from the graft donor.

The CDR3 bases are TGTGCCAGCAGCTCCCCAGGGTGGTACAATGAGCAGTTCTTC. Translated: CASSSPGWYNEQFF. V and J are TRBV7-2 and TRBJ2-1, with D tentatively TRBD1 (5 bases). V lost 4 bases and J 4 bases, leaving 11 bases between the germline ends. The germline V gene encodes CDR1 SGHTA and CDR2 FQGNSA. The CDR3 is 14 amino acids. Using reference TRBV7-2 and TRBJ2-1 for the parts outside the CDR3, the full variable domain is GAGVSQSPSNKVTEKGKDVELRCDPISGHTALYWYRQSLGQGLEFLIYFQGNSAPDKSGLPSDRFSAERTGGSVSTLTIQRTQQEDSAVYLCASSSPGWYNEQFFGPGTRLTVL.